This T cell receptor (beta chain) was retrieved from a study of T cells in Graves' hyperthyroidism and ophthalmopathy. CDR3 length equals 15 residues. Germline V CDR1 and CDR2: KGHSH, LQKENI. V was clipped by 4 bases and J by 2 bases, with 13 bases between them. Amplification yielded TCR beta CDR3 regions, with RNA transcripts as the source. First-round RT-PCR with HTBI primers amplified the TCR CDR3 region. Using its own MiXCR run on the multiplex PCR reads, TCRdb lists one record per CDR3 protein. The sample holds about 530,000 distinct CDR3 sequences, under 20% seen once. The rearrangement links TRBV18 to TRBJ2-3; D is perhaps TRBD1 (6 bases). The source of this sequence is a woman between 18 and 30 years old with Graves' ophthalmopathy. The sample consisted of blood. The CDR3 DNA sequence: TGTGCCAGCTCACGAGGACAGACCCTCACAGATACGCAGTATTTT. Protein sequence: CASSRGQTLTDTQYF.